The rows below give T cell receptor beta chains drawn from one sample of a study of CD4 T cells in relation to SARS-CoV-2 and coronaviruses. Antigens of these TCRs are unknown. Sequencing was performed with immunoSEQ multiplex PCR; in TCRdb, only in-frame clones are kept and a portion is missing. The data contain roughly 25,000 clones, over 60% of them singletons. Specimen: CD4+ T cells from PBMCs, cultured in vitro. The receptors shown here come from a human donor in good health. The CDR3 runs from the conserved cysteine through the conserved F or W. The D gene is left open where the match is weak. Not all rows give a size; the values are once, few, many and, for expanded clones, a class.

V,size,D,length,J,CDR3,DNA
TRBV12-3/TRBV12-4,-,-,13,TRBJ2-2,CASRLRKAGELFF,TGTGCCAGCAGACTCAGGAAGGCCGGGGAGCTGTTTTTT
TRBV19,-,TRBD1,14,TRBJ1-1,CASSIGQVNTEAFF,TGTGCCAGTAGTATCGGACAGGTGAACACTGAAGCTTTCTTT
TRBV12-3/TRBV12-4,-,-,13,TRBJ1-4,CASGDLGPGKLFF,TGTGCCAGCGGGGACCTCGGGCCGGGAAAACTGTTTTTT
TRBV4-1,-,TRBD1,13,TRBJ1-2,CASSRDREYGYTF,TGCGCCAGCAGTCGCGACAGGGAATATGGCTACACCTTC
TRBV27,-,-,16,TRBJ1-2,CASSLVGRAFRDGYTF,TGTGCCAGCAGTTTGGTAGGGAGGGCCTTTCGGGATGGCTACACCTTC
TRBV15,-,-,18,TRBJ1-1,CATQSQQFGGGMNTEAFF,TGTGCCACCCAGAGTCAGCAGTTTGGGGGAGGTATGAACACTGAAGCTTTCTTT
TRBV11-2,few,TRBD1,12,TRBJ1-5,CYEGQGNQPQHF,TGTTATGAGGGACAGGGGAATCAGCCCCAGCATTTT
TRBV6-1,-,-,15,TRBJ1-1,CASSEVAGMNTEAFF,TGTGCCAGCAGTGAAGTGGCAGGGATGAACACTGAAGCTTTCTTT
TRBV9,-,-,16,TRBJ2-3,CASSVVAGPPTDTQYF,TGTGCCAGCAGCGTAGTTGCGGGTCCGCCCACAGATACGCAGTATTTT
TRBV27,-,TRBD2,17,TRBJ2-1,CASSSSFGGSRSNEQFF,TGTGCCAGCAGTTCTTCCTTTGGCGGGAGTCGTTCCAATGAGCAGTTCTTC
TRBV10-3,-,-,13,TRBJ1-2,CAISESQTIGYTF,TGTGCCATCAGTGAGTCCCAGACTATTGGCTACACCTTC
TRBV19,-,TRBD2,14,TRBJ2-5,CASSHDSGVQSQYF,TGTGCCAGTAGCCACGATAGCGGGGTTCAGTCCCAGTACTTC
TRBV18,-,-,16,TRBJ1-3,CASSPRTDYSGNTIYF,TGTGCCAGCTCACCACGGACAGATTACTCTGGAAACACCATATATTTT
TRBV6-2/TRBV6-3,-,TRBD1,20,TRBJ1-1,CASRYRDRGLRFLVLSEAFF,TGTGCCAGCAGGTACCGGGACAGGGGACTCCGTTTCTTGGTATTGTCTGAAGCTTTCTTT
TRBV3-1/TRBV3-2,once,-,13,TRBJ1-1,CASSQGAYTEAFF,TGTGCCAGCAGCCAGGGGGCGTACACTGAAGCTTTCTTT
TRBV19,-,TRBD2,13,TRBJ2-1,CASSIGRANEQFF,TGTGCCAGTAGTATCGGGAGGGCCAATGAGCAGTTCTTC
TRBV27,-,TRBD1,13,TRBJ1-2,CASSEKGARGYTF,TGTGCCAGCAGCGAAAAGGGGGCGCGTGGCTACACCTTC
TRBV6-6,-,-,14,TRBJ2-7,CASSYQQGPYEQYF,TGTGCCAGCAGTTACCAACAGGGCCCCTACGAGCAGTACTTC
TRBV15,-,TRBD1,14,TRBJ2-7,CATSRDRITGEQYF,TGTGCCACCAGCAGGGACAGGATAACCGGCGAGCAGTACTTC
TRBV4-3,-,-,16,TRBJ2-3,CASSVHGGEGTDTQYF,TGCGCCAGCAGCGTACATGGGGGAGAGGGCACAGATACGCAGTATTTT
TRBV3-1/TRBV3-2,-,-,16,TRBJ1-1,CASSQDRWQANTEAFF,TGTGCCAGCAGCCAAGATAGGTGGCAGGCCAACACTGAAGCTTTCTTT
TRBV28,-,TRBD1,15,TRBJ2-5,CASSSGGRGQETQYF,TGTGCCAGCAGTTCAGGGGGCAGGGGGCAAGAGACCCAGTACTTC
TRBV3-1/TRBV3-2,-,-,15,TRBJ1-1,CASSPRWVYDTEAFF,TGTGCCAGCAGCCCCCGTTGGGTATATGACACTGAAGCTTTCTTT
TRBV9,-,TRBD2,14,TRBJ2-5,CASTGTSGGETQYF,TGTGCCAGCACCGGAACTAGCGGGGGTGAGACCCAGTACTTC
TRBV19,-,-,11,TRBJ2-7,CASRGFYEQYF,TGTGCCAGTAGGGGGTTCTACGAGCAGTACTTC
TRBV2,few,-,12,TRBJ2-2,CASSGDTGELFF,TGTGCCAGCAGTGGAGACACCGGGGAGCTGTTTTTT
TRBV7-9,-,-,13,TRBJ2-1,CASSLGQYNEQFF,TGTGCCAGCAGCTTGGGGCAATACAATGAGCAGTTCTTC
TRBV23-1,-,-,15,TRBJ1-5,CASSQDSQDNQPQHF,TGCGCCAGCAGTCAAGATTCGCAGGACAATCAGCCCCAGCATTTT
TRBV27,few,-,14,TRBJ1-5,CASSLWDSNQPQHF,TGTGCCAGCAGTTTATGGGACAGCAATCAGCCCCAGCATTTT
TRBV6-1,-,-,15,TRBJ2-4,CASSEYRRLKNIQYF,TGTGCCAGCAGTGAGTACAGGAGACTCAAAAACATTCAGTACTTC
TRBV29-1,-,-,14,TRBJ2-1,CSGRQASSYNEQFF,TGCAGCGGAAGACAGGCCAGCTCCTACAATGAGCAGTTCTTC
TRBV2,-,-,14,TRBJ1-2,CASSGVFGLYGYTF,TGTGCCAGCAGTGGCGTATTTGGTCTCTATGGCTACACCTTC
TRBV4-2,-,TRBD1,15,TRBJ2-7,CASSQGGQAPYEQYF,TGTGCCAGCAGCCAAGGCGGACAGGCCCCTTACGAGCAGTACTTC
TRBV6-5,-,TRBD1,13,TRBJ2-7,CASEGQVTYEQYF,TGTGCCAGCGAGGGACAGGTCACCTACGAGCAGTACTTC
TRBV4-3,-,TRBD2,17,TRBJ2-3,CASSQDPPPSGGDTQYF,TGCGCCAGCAGCCAAGATCCACCTCCGTCGGGAGGGGATACGCAGTATTTT
TRBV6-2/TRBV6-3,-,-,13,TRBJ1-2,CASSFTAYNGYTF,TGTGCCAGCAGTTTTACTGCGTACAATGGCTACACCTTC
TRBV10-3,-,-,15,TRBJ2-1,CAIKRRSSSYNEQFF,TGTGCCATCAAACGGCGGTCGAGCTCCTACAATGAGCAGTTCTTC
TRBV29-1,-,TRBD1,18,TRBJ2-7,CSVVWGQGILGRTYEQYF,TGCAGCGTTGTTTGGGGACAGGGAATACTCGGTAGGACCTACGAGCAGTACTTC
TRBV3-1/TRBV3-2,-,-,11,TRBJ1-3,CASSERETIYF,TGTGCCAGCAGCGAGAGGGAGACCATATATTTT
TRBV6-6,-,TRBD1,16,TRBJ1-2,CASSYSSTGALYGYTF,TGTGCCAGCAGTTACTCGAGCACAGGGGCTCTCTATGGCTACACCTTC
TRBV29-1,-,TRBD2,13,TRBJ2-3,CSVDTGGTDTQYF,TGCAGCGTTGATACGGGAGGAACGGATACGCAGTATTTT
TRBV18,-,-,14,TRBJ2-7,CASSPPSRTYEQYF,TGTGCCAGCTCACCACCATCGCGAACCTACGAGCAGTACTTC
TRBV6-1,few,-,11,TRBJ1-1,CASSETGSAFF,TGTGCCAGCAGTGAAACAGGGTCAGCTTTCTTT
TRBV2,-,-,15,TRBJ1-5,CASSGALGVNQPQHF,TGTGCCAGCAGTGGGGCTCTGGGGGTCAATCAGCCCCAGCATTTT
TRBV6-2/TRBV6-3,few,TRBD1,18,TRBJ2-6,CASSYPHRGDWGANVLTF,TGTGCCAGCAGTTACCCTCACAGGGGGGATTGGGGGGCCAACGTCCTGACTTTC
TRBV4-3,-,-,16,TRBJ1-6,CASSQDVNFYNSPLHF,TGCGCCAGCAGCCAAGATGTGAACTTTTATAATTCACCCCTCCACTTT
TRBV3-1/TRBV3-2,few,TRBD1,15,TRBJ1-1,CASSQLDRDNTEAFF,TGTGCCAGCAGCCAACTCGACAGGGATAACACTGAAGCTTTCTTT
TRBV19,-,-,13,TRBJ1-1,CASSIPGRTEAFF,TGTGCCAGTAGTATACCCGGGCGGACTGAAGCTTTCTTT
TRBV2,-,-,13,TRBJ2-5,CASTRGAGETQYF,TGTGCCAGCACCCGGGGGGCCGGAGAGACCCAGTACTTC
TRBV18,-,-,14,TRBJ1-2,CASSPSPSNYGYTF,TGTGCCAGCTCACCGAGCCCATCTAACTATGGCTACACCTTC
TRBV10-3,few,-,14,TRBJ1-3,CAIKSRSSGNTIYF,TGTGCCATCAAGTCCAGAAGCTCTGGAAACACCATATATTTT
TRBV27,-,TRBD1,13,TRBJ2-7,CASSPTGRTGRDF,TGTGCCAGCAGTCCCACCGGGCGGACAGGGCGGGACTTC
TRBV29-1,-,TRBD1,14,TRBJ1-2,CSVEVGQGDYGYTF,TGCAGCGTTGAAGTGGGACAGGGGGACTATGGCTACACCTTC
TRBV30,-,-,11,TRBJ1-2,CAWSVMSGYTF,TGTGCCTGGAGTGTTATGAGTGGCTACACCTTC